This TCR beta chain was observed in a study of OX40 agonist ivuxolimab in advanced cancers. Trimming stripped 4 bases from V and 1 base from J, with 8 bases between. The germline CDR1 and CDR2 sequences are SGDLS and YYNGEE. The CDR3 length is 13 residues. Measured with immunoSEQ multiplex PCR; TCRdb has only the in-frame clones, and not every one. In the table there are tens of thousands of clones, 83% of which are singletons. This TCR derives from an adult with an advanced solid tumor such as melanoma, head and neck, liver or kidney cancer. The J gene is TRBJ1-1, the V gene TRBV9; unclear D gene. Material: CD4+ or CD8+ T cells sorted from blood, obtained in a trial of the OX40 agonist ivuxolimab. The DNA for the CDR3 is TGTGCCAGCAGCCCGACACCGAACACTGAAGCTTTCTTT. Translated: CASSPTPNTEAFF.